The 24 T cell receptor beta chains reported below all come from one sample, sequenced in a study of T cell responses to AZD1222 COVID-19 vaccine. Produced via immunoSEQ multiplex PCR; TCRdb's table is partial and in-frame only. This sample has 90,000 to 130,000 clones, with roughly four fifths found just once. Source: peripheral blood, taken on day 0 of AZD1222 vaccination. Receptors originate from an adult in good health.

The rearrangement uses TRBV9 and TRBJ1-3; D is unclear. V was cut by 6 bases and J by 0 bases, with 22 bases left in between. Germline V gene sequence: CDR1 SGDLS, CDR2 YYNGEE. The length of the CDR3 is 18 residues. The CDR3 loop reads CASTAGVKAGNSGNTIYF. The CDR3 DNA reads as TGTGCCAGCACCGCAGGTGTCAAGGCGGGCAACTCTGGAAACACCATATATTTT. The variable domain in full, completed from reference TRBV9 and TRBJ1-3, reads DSGVTQTPKHLITATGQRVTLRCSPRSGDLSVYWYQQSLDQGLQFLIQYYNGEERAKGNILERFSAQQFPDLHSELNLSSLELGDSALYFCASTAGVKAGNSGNTIYFGEGSWLTVV.

The CDR3 region is CASSFGRGAYNEQFF. The CDR3 DNA sequence: TGTGCCAGCAGCTTCGGCCGGGGGGCCTACAATGAGCAGTTCTTC. V and J are TRBV7-2 and TRBJ2-1; the match to TRBD2 covers 7 bases. Germline V gives CDR1 SGHTA, CDR2 FQGNSA. V lost 3 bases to trimming and J lost 2 bases; unmatched junction nucleotides: 4. The CDR3 contains 15 residues.

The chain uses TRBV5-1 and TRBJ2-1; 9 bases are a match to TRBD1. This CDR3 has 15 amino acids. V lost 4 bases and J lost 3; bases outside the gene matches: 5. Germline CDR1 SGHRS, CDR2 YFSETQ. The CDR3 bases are TGCGCCAGCAGCCCGGGACAGGGTGTCTACAATGAGCAGTTCTTC. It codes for CASSPGQGVYNEQFF.

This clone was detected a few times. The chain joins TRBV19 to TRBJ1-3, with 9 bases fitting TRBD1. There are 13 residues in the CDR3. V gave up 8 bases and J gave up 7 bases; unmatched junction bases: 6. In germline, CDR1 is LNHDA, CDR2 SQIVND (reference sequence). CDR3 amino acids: CASAGTGRNTIYF. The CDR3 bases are TGTGCCAGTGCGGGGACAGGGAGGAACACCATATATTTT.

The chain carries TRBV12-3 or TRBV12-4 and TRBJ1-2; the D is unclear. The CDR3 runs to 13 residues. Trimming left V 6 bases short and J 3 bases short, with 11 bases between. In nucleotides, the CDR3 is TGTGCCAGCAGAACGGGGTTAGACTATGGCTACACCTTC. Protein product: CASRTGLDYGYTF.

In DNA, the CDR3 is TGTGCCAGCAGCCTTACAGCCGATGAAAAACTGTTTTTT. This encodes CASSLTADEKLFF. The J gene is TRBJ1-4, the V gene TRBV6-5, with D unclear. Germline values: CDR1 MNHEY, CDR2 SVGAGI. The CDR3 runs to 13 residues. The V end lost 6 bases, the J end lost 6 bases, and 11 bases lay between the germline ends.

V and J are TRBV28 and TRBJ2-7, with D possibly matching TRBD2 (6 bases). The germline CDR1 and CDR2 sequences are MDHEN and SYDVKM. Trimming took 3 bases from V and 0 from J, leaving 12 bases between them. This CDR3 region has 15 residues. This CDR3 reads CASSLWRVSSYEQYF. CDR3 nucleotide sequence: TGTGCCAGCAGTTTGTGGAGGGTGAGCTCCTACGAGCAGTACTTC.

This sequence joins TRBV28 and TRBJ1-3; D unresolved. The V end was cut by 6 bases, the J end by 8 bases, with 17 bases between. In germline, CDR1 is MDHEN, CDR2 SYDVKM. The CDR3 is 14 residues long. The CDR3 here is CASRTGPLFDTIYF. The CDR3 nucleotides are TGTGCCAGCAGAACCGGACCCCTCTTTGACACCATATATTTT.

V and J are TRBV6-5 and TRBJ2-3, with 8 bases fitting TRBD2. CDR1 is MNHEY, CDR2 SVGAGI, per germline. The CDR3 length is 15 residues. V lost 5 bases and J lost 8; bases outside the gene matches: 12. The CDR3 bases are TGTGCCAGCAGTCGACTCGGGGGGGCGTTGGGTACGCAGTATTTT. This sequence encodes CASSRLGGALGTQYF.

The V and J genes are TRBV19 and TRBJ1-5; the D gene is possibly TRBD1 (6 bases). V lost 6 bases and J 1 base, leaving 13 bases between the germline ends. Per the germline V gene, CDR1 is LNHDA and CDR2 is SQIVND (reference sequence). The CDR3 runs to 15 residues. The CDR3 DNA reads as TGTGCCAGTAGGAATCAGGGGTTAAGCAATCAGCCCCAGCATTTT. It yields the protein CASRNQGLSNQPQHF.

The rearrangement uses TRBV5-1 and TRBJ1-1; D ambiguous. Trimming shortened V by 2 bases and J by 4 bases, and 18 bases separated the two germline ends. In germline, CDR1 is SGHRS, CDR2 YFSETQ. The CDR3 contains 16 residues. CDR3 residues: CASSFRGAGGGTEAFF. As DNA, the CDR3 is TGCGCCAGCAGCTTCAGAGGCGCCGGAGGAGGCACTGAAGCTTTCTTT.

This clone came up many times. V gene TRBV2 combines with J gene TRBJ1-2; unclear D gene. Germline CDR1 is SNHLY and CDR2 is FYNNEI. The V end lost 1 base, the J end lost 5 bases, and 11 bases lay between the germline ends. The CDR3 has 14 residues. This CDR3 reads CASSEDARIYGYTF. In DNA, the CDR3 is TGTGCCAGCAGTGAAGATGCCAGGATTTATGGCTACACCTTC.

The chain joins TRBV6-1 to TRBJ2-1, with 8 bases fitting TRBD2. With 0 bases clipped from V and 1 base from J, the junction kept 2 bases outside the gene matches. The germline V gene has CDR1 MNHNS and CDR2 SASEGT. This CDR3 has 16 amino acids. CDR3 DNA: TGTGCCAGCAGTGAAGCCCCTAGCGGGTCCTACAATGAGCAGTTCTTC. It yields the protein CASSEAPSGSYNEQFF.

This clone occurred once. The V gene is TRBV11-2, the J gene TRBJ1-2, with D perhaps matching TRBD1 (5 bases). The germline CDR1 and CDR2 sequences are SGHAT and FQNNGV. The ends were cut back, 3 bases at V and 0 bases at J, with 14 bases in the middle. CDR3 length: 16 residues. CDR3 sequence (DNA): TGTGCCAGCAGCTTCAAAGGGGTCGCTTCTAACTATGGCTACACCTTC. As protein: CASSFKGVASNYGYTF.

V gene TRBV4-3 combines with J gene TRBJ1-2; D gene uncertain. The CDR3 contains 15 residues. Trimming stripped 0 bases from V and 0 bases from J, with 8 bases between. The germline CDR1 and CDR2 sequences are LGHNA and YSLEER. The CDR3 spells CASSQDSRTNYGYTF. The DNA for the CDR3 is TGCGCCAGCAGCCAAGATTCCAGAACTAACTATGGCTACACCTTC.

CDR3 DNA: TGTGCCAGCAGCGTAGGGAATTCGTATCAGCCCCAGCATTTT. The encoded protein is CASSVGNSYQPQHF. The chain has TRBV9 and TRBJ1-5; D is uncertain. The CDR3 loop spans 14 amino acids. Germline CDR1 reads SGDLS; CDR2 reads YYNGEE. With 0 bases removed from V and 5 bases from J, the gap between germline ends came to 9 bases.

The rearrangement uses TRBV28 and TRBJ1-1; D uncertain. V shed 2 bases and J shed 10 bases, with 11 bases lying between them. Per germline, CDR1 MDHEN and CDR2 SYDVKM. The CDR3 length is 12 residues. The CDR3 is CASSLKGVRAFF. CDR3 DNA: TGTGCCAGCAGTTTAAAGGGAGTGCGAGCTTTCTTT. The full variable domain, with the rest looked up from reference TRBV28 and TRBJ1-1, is DVKVTQSSRYLVKRTGEKVFLECVQDMDHENMFWYRQDPGLGLRLIYFSYDVKMKEKGDIPEGYSVSREKKERFSLILESASTNQTSMYLCASSLKGVRAFFGQGTRLTVV.

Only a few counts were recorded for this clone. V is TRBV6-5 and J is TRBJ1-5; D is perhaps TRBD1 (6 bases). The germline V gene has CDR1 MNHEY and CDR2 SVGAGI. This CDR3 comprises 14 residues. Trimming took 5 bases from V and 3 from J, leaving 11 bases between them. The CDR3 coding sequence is TGTGCCAGCAGTCGACAGGTCTCCAATCAGCCCCAGCATTTT. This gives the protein CASSRQVSNQPQHF.

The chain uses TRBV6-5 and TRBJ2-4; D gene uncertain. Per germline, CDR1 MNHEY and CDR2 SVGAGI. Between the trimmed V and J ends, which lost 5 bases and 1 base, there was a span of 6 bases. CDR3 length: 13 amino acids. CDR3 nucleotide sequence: TGTGCCAGCAGTAATACGGCCAAAAACATTCAGTACTTC. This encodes CASSNTAKNIQYF.

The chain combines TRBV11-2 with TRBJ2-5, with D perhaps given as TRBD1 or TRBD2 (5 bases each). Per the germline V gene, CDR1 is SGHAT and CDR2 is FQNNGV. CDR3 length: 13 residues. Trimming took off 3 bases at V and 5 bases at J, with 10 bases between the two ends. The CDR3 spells CASSFGAMETQYF. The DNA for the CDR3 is TGTGCCAGCAGCTTCGGGGCCATGGAGACCCAGTACTTC.

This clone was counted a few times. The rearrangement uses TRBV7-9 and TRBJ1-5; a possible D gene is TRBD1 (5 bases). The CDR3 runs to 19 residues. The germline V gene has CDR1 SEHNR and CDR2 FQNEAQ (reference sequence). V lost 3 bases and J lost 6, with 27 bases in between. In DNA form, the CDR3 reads TGTGCCAGCAGCTTCGTTTACGGGACTCCGGGCGACGGGTTTCAGCCCCAGCATTTT. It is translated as CASSFVYGTPGDGFQPQHF.

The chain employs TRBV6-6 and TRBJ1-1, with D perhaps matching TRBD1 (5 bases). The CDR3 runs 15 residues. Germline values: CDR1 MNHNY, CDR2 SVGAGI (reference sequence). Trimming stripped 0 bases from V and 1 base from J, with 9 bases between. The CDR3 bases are TGTGCCAGCAGTTACTCGGTAGGGGCGAACACTGAAGCTTTCTTT. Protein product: CASSYSVGANTEAFF.

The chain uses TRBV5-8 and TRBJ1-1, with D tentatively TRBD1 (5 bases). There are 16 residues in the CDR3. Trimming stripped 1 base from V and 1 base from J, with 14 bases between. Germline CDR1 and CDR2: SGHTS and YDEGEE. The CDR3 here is CASSLRITGQNTEAFF. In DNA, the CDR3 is TGTGCCAGCAGCTTGAGAATAACAGGCCAGAACACTGAAGCTTTCTTT.

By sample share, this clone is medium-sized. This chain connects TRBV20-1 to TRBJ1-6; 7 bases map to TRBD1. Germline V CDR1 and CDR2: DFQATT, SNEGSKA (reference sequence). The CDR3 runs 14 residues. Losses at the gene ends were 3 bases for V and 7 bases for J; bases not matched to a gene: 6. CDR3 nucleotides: TGCAGTGCTAGTGAAGGGACAGAGAATTCACCCCTCCACTTT. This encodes CSASEGTENSPLHF.